The 28 T cell receptor beta chains reported below all come from one sample, sequenced in a study of blood T cells in healthy people across ages. It was with a sample-barcoded 5' primer and a J-beta primer mix that a second PCR of about 6 to 12 cycles was run. TCRdb fed the 5' RACE reads into MiXCR, producing one record per CDR3 protein. In the table there are nearly 800,000 distinct CDR3 sequences, around 25% of which are singletons. This same sample was also taken into another study, of T cells of mothers and their children.

Sequenced sample: blood. The receptors here all came from a boy aged 10-17 years in good health.

This clonotype came up a few times. This chain connects TRBV7-2 to TRBJ2-7; 8 bases agree with TRBD1. Germline V gene data show CDR1 as SGHTA and CDR2 as FQGNSA. V lost 5 bases to trimming and J lost 7 bases; unmatched junction nucleotides: 7. This CDR3 contains 13 residues. The CDR3 sequence: CASSVRQGREQYF. The DNA of the CDR3 is TGTGCCAGCAGCGTCCGACAGGGGAGGGAGCAGTACTTC.

The chain links TRBV4-1 to TRBJ1-4; D is unclear. The CDR3 contains 15 residues. Germline CDR1 is MGHRA and CDR2 is YSYEKL. Trimming stripped 1 base from V and 2 bases from J, with 8 bases between. CDR3 residues: CASSQGVLTNEKLFF. In DNA form, the CDR3 reads TGCGCCAGCAGCCAAGGGGTTTTGACTAATGAAAAACTGTTTTTT.

This clonotype was seen more than once but under ten times. The chain is built from TRBV7-9 and TRBJ1-1; TRBD1 agrees at 8 bases. CDR1 is SEHNR and CDR2 is FQNEAQ in the germline V gene (reference sequence). J lost 3 bases, V lost 4 bases, and 4 bases had no gene match. CDR3 size: 14 residues. CDR3 region: CASSSTGDYTEAFF. The CDR3 DNA reads as TGTGCCAGCAGCTCGACAGGGGACTACACTGAAGCTTTCTTT.

V gene TRBV4-3 combines with J gene TRBJ1-2; TRBD1 is a possible D gene (5 bases). This CDR3 is 19 amino acids long. CDR1 is LGHNA and CDR2 is YSLEER in the germline V gene. The germline V and J ends were trimmed by 0 bases and 0 bases, with 20 bases remaining between them. The CDR3 reads CASSQDWGGLAGPNYGYTF. For the CDR3, the DNA is TGCGCCAGCAGCCAAGATTGGGGGGGTTTGGCAGGCCCTAACTATGGCTACACCTTC.

This clonotype was detected only a few times. The chain couples TRBV6-2 or TRBV6-3 to TRBJ1-1; D unclear. Trimming left V 4 bases short and J 4 bases short, with 13 bases between. The CDR3 sequence is 14 residues long. Germline CDR1 MNHEY, CDR2 SVGEGT. This chain's CDR3 is CASSSGPATTEAFF. The CDR3 bases are TGTGCCAGCAGTTCGGGCCCCGCGACCACTGAAGCTTTCTTT.

The chain uses TRBV9 and TRBJ1-2, with a possible D match to TRBD1 (6 bases). Trimming pared 0 bases from V and 7 bases from J, leaving 10 bases between. The CDR3 totals 13 residues. Per the germline V gene, CDR1 is SGDLS and CDR2 is YYNGEE. CDR3 nucleotide sequence: TGTGCCAGCAGCGTAGTGGGGGGCTCTGGCTACACCTTC. It translates to CASSVVGGSGYTF.

This clonotype came up a few times. Compared with germline, one end of the junction differs, possibly owing to a read error. The genes are TRBV9 and TRBJ2-1; TRBD2 aligns across 10 bases. Germline V gene lookup returns CDR1 SGDLS and CDR2 YYNGEE. This CDR3 is built from 16 residues. The CDR3 here is CASSRTSGSSCNEQFF. The CDR3 nucleotides read TGTGCCAGCAGCCGGACTAGCGGAAGCTCCTGCAATGAGCAGTTCTTC.

The rearrangement links TRBV7-2 to TRBJ2-3; D not certain. Germline CDR1 SGHTA, CDR2 FQGNSA. The V end lost 1 base, the J end lost 2 bases, and 7 bases lay between the germline ends. The CDR3 runs to 14 residues. CDR3 bases: TGTGCCAGCAGCTTAGATTGGGACACAGATACGCAGTATTTT. Protein: CASSLDWDTDTQYF. Combining the CDR3 with reference TRBV7-2 and TRBJ2-3 gives the whole variable domain GAGVSQSPSNKVTEKGKDVELRCDPISGHTALYWYRQSLGQGLEFLIYFQGNSAPDKSGLPSDRFSAERTGGSVSTLTIQRTQQEDSAVYLCASSLDWDTDTQYFGPGTRLTVL.

This clonotype appeared a few times. This chain connects TRBV28 to TRBJ2-7; 9 bases line up with TRBD1. Germline CDR1 reads MDHEN; CDR2 reads SYDVKM. Trimming took 6 bases from V and 4 from J; bases not matched to a gene: 7. The CDR3 is made up of 14 amino acids. The CDR3 spells CASSDRGYPYEQYF. CDR3 nucleotide sequence: TGTGCCAGCAGCGACAGGGGGTATCCTTACGAGCAGTACTTC.

The V gene is TRBV29-1, the J gene TRBJ2-7, with D perhaps TRBD2 (6 bases). Near its end, the DNA agrees better with TRBJ2-1, so the J call may be wrong. CDR1 SQVTM and CDR2 ANQGSEA come from the germline V gene. The CDR3 has 15 amino acids. The CDR3 region has the DNA TGCAGCGTTGAACGGCGATTAGCGGCGCACAATGAGCAGTTCTTC. Amino acids: CSVERRLAAHNEQFF.

Only a few counts were recorded for this clonotype. The rearrangement uses TRBV12-3 or TRBV12-4 and TRBJ2-7; D may match TRBD1 or TRBD2 (5 bases each). The CDR3 sequence is 17 residues long. V dropped 5 bases and J dropped 7 bases, with 27 bases sitting between them. The CDR3 loop reads CASSPTIVSKVRGEQYF. The CDR3 DNA follows: TGTGCCAGCAGTCCTACAATAGTTTCGAAAGTGAGGGGAGAGCAGTACTTC.

The chain employs TRBV2 and TRBJ2-5; TRBD1 might be the D (5 bases). The CDR3 spans 15 residues. CDR1 and CDR2 (germline): SNHLY, FYNNEI. V lost 3 bases to trimming and J lost 1 base, with 12 bases between them. The CDR3 protein is CASSDVRGIQETQYF. In DNA form, the CDR3 reads TGTGCCAGCAGTGATGTAAGGGGTATCCAAGAGACCCAGTACTTC.

This clonotype was seen more than once but under ten times. V usage is TRBV29-1 and J usage is TRBJ2-1, with 16 bases identical to TRBD2. The end of the DNA aligns better with TRBJ2-7, so the J call may be wrong. CDR1 and CDR2 from the germline V gene are SQVTM and ANQGSEA. The CDR3 runs to 19 residues. CDR3 bases: TGCAGCGTTGAAGGCTGGGGACTAGCGGGAGGGCAGTCACTCTACGAGCAGTACTTC. It encodes CSVEGWGLAGGQSLYEQYF.

This clonotype was observed a few times. The chain couples TRBV29-1 to TRBJ1-2; D ambiguous. The CDR3 length is 14 residues. Trimming took off 1 base at V and 8 bases at J, with 17 bases between the two ends. Germline V gives CDR1 SQVTM, CDR2 ANQGSEA. The CDR3 DNA sequence: TGCAGCGTTGAAGGGTTGGTAGGGAGCTTCGGCTACACCTTC. Amino acid sequence: CSVEGLVGSFGYTF. The variable domain in full, completed from reference TRBV29-1 and TRBJ1-2, reads SAVISQKPSRDICQRGTSLTIQCQVDSQVTMMFWYRQQPGQSLTLIATANQGSEATYESGFVIDKFPISRPNLTFSTLTVSNMSPEDSSIYLCSVEGLVGSFGYTFGSGTRLTVV.

This clonotype was seen more than once but under ten times. The V gene is TRBV20-1, the J gene TRBJ2-7; TRBD2 might be the D (6 bases). CDR3 length: 15 amino acids. Trimming removed 0 bases at V and 0 bases at J, with 12 bases between. Germline V gene data show CDR1 as DFQATT and CDR2 as SNEGSKA (reference sequence). The CDR3 region is CSARDAGRNSYEQYF. The CDR3 DNA reads as TGCAGTGCTAGAGACGCGGGACGGAACTCCTACGAGCAGTACTTC.

This chain links TRBV11-2 with TRBJ2-1; TRBD2 aligns across 9 bases. CDR1 is SGHAT and CDR2 is FQNNGV in the germline V gene. This CDR3 spans 17 amino acids. V gave up 2 bases and J gave up 0 bases; unmatched junction bases: 5. Here the CDR3 DNA reads TGTGCCAGCAGCTTACGGCTAGCGGGATACTCCTACAATGAGCAGTTCTTC. This translates into CASSLRLAGYSYNEQFF.

The rearrangement joins TRBV5-4 to TRBJ2-5; D is undetermined. The CDR3 has 13 amino acids. V lost 7 bases and J 4 bases, leaving 14 bases between the germline ends. CDR1 and CDR2 from the germline V gene are SGHNT and YYREEE (reference sequence). The CDR3 bases are TGTGCCAGCGCAAGCCGCGGACGAGAGACCCAGTACTTC. Protein: CASASRGRETQYF.

This sequence joins TRBV4-1 and TRBJ2-7; 8 bases agree with TRBD1. The germline CDR1 and CDR2 sequences are MGHRA and YSYEKL. CDR3 length: 14 amino acids. With 4 bases clipped from V and 4 bases from J, the junction kept 6 bases outside the gene matches. The CDR3 DNA is TGCGCCAGCAGCCGGAGGACAGGGAGGTACGAGCAGTACTTC. This sequence encodes CASSRRTGRYEQYF.

The CDR3 DNA reads TGCGCCAGCAGCTTAGGGGACAAAGGCAATCAGCCCCAGCATTTT. It translates to CASSLGDKGNQPQHF. The rearrangement joins TRBV5-1 to TRBJ1-5; a weak D match, TRBD1 (6 bases). With 2 bases removed from V and 2 bases from J, the gap between germline ends came to 11 bases. Germline values: CDR1 SGHRS, CDR2 YFSETQ. The CDR3 consists of 15 residues.

The chain carries TRBV7-2 and TRBJ2-5, with D possibly matching TRBD2 (7 bases). The J call may be in error: the DNA end matches TRBJ2-1 better. Germline V gene data show CDR1 as SGHTA and CDR2 as FQGNSA. The CDR3 covers 17 residues. CDR3 sequence reads: CASSLEGGVPIVDEQFF. The CDR3 DNA is TGTGCCAGCAGCTTAGAGGGGGGGGTACCTATAGTGGATGAGCAGTTCTTC.

There are a few counts of this clonotype. J is TRBJ1-1 and V is TRBV19; D possibly corresponds to TRBD1 (6 bases). The V and J ends lost 9 bases and 1 base respectively, with 15 bases between them. Per germline, CDR1 LNHDA and CDR2 SQIVND (reference sequence). This CDR3 is 14 amino acids long. This chain's CDR3 is CASIDRIRNTEAFF. The CDR3 region has the DNA TGTGCCAGCATCGACAGGATTCGGAACACTGAAGCTTTCTTT.

This clonotype showed up just once. CDR3 loop: CASSLGQLLGEQYF. Written as DNA, the CDR3 is TGTGCCAGCAGTTTGGGTCAGCTTCTAGGCGAGCAGTACTTC. This chain uses TRBV28 with TRBJ2-7, with no clear D. CDR1 is MDHEN, CDR2 SYDVKM, per germline. The CDR3 is 14 amino acids. With 3 bases removed from V and 6 bases from J, the gap between germline ends came to 15 bases.

V and J are TRBV20-1 and TRBJ2-5, with a weak D call TRBD1 (6 bases). The DNA end is a closer match to TRBJ2-7, so the J assignment may be wrong. Looked up from germline, CDR1 is DFQATT and CDR2 is SNEGSKA (reference sequence). The CDR3 runs to 16 residues. The DNA for the CDR3 is TGCAGTGCTAGTCCCATAAGGGGGTTTAATCCCTACGAGCAGTACTTC. Its translation: CSASPIRGFNPYEQYF.

This chain links TRBV12-3 or TRBV12-4 with TRBJ1-4, with D hard to call. This CDR3 spans 14 amino acids. Trimming left V 2 bases short and J 8 bases short, with 12 bases between. The chain's CDR3 is CASSLSLVEEKLFF. The CDR3 region has the DNA TGTGCCAGCAGTTTATCGTTGGTGGAGGAAAAACTGTTTTTT.

The chain links TRBV12-3 or TRBV12-4 to TRBJ2-5, with D perhaps being TRBD1 or TRBD2 (5 bases each). The J call may be in error: the DNA end matches TRBJ2-7 better. The length of the CDR3 is 15 residues. CDR3 amino acids: CASSFRKGRLYEQYF. CDR3 coding DNA: TGTGCCAGCAGTTTTAGGAAGGGACGACTCTACGAGCAGTACTTC.

This chain uses TRBV9 with TRBJ2-5; D assignment may be TRBD1 or TRBD2 (5 bases each). The assigned J gene may be wrong: the sequence end matches TRBJ2-1 better. The CDR3 totals 16 residues. Germline V CDR1 and CDR2: SGDLS, YYNGEE. The CDR3 DNA is TGTGCCAGCAGCGTAGGGCTGACGGGGCCCCACAATGAGCAGTTCTTC. The encoded protein is CASSVGLTGPHNEQFF.

This chain uses TRBV6-1 with TRBJ1-1, with D possibly TRBD1 on 5 matching bases. The CDR3 consists of 16 residues. V was clipped by 7 bases and J by 0 bases, with 18 bases between them. CDR1 is MNHNS, CDR2 SASEGT, per germline. CDR3 bases: TGTGCCAGCAAGGGGTCATCCGGGGTCATGAACACTGAAGCTTTCTTT. Encoded protein: CASKGSSGVMNTEAFF.

This clonotype was detected only a few times. This chain links TRBV24-1 with TRBJ1-2; D call uncertain. V was pared by 2 bases and J by 8 bases, with 11 bases between. The CDR3 totals 13 residues. Germline V CDR1 and CDR2: KGHDR, SFDVKD. CDR3 region: CATSDSAGRGYTF. The CDR3 DNA sequence: TGTGCCACCAGTGATTCCGCAGGAAGGGGCTACACCTTC.